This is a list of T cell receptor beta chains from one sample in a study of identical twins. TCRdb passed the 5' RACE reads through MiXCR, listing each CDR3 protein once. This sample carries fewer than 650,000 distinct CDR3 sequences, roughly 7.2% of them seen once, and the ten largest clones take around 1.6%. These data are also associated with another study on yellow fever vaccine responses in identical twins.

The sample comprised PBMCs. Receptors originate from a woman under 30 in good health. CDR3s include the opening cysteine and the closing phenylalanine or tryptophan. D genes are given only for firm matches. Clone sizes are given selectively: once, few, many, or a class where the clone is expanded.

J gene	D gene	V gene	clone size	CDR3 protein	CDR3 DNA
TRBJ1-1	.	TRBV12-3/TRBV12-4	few	CASSLGVSASNEAFF	TGTGCCAGCAGTTTAGGTGTAAGCGCGTCCAATGAAGCTTTCTTT
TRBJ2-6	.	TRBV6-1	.	CASSSGLLSSGANVLTF	TGTGCCAGCTCCAGTGGGCTCCTGAGCTCTGGGGCCAACGTCCTGACTTTC
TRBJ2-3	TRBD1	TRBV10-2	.	CASSGQVTDTQYF	TGCGCCAGCAGCGGACAGGTCACAGATACGCAGTATTTT
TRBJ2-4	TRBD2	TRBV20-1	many	CSAGTSGGALGKNIQYF	TGCAGTGCCGGGACTAGCGGGGGGGCATTGGGCAAAAACATTCAGTACTTC
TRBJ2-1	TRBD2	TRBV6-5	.	CASSYSRGGLNEQFF	TGTGCCAGCAGTTACTCGCGGGGGGGCCTCAATGAGCAGTTCTTC
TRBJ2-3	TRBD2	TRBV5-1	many	CASRGRAGSTDTQYF	TGCGCCAGCAGGGGAAGAGCGGGGAGCACAGATACGCAGTATTTT
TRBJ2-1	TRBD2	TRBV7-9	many	CASSRPVAGGYNEQFF	TGTGCCAGCAGCCGCCCGGTAGCGGGGGGTTACAATGAGCAGTTCTTC
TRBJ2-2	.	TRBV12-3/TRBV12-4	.	CASRNGGTGELFF	TGTGCCAGCAGAAACGGAGGGACCGGGGAGCTGTTTTTT
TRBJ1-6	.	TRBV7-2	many	CASSLVTGDNSPLHF	TGTGCCAGCAGCTTAGTCACTGGGGATAATTCACCCCTCCACTTT
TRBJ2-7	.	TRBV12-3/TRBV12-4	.	CASSLAPITYEQYF	TGTGCCAGCAGTTTAGCCCCGATCACCTACGAGCAGTACTTC
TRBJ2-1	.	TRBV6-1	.	CASSAFPAMNEQFF	TGTGCCAGCAGTGCCTTCCCCGCAATGAATGAGCAGTTCTTC
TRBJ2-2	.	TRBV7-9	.	CASNLLSGELFF	TGTGCCAGCAACCTTTTGTCCGGGGAGCTGTTTTTT
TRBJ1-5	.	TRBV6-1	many	CASTLRGSVPRKAQHF	TGTGCCAGCACCCTACGGGGGTCGGTACCGCGGAAGGCCCAGCATTTT
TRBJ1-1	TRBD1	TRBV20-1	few	CSAPSTGAGTEAFF	TGCAGTGCGCCCTCGACAGGGGCGGGCACTGAAGCTTTCTTT
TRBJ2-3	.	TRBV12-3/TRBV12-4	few	CASSYTGLDTQYF	TGTGCCAGCAGCTACACAGGGTTAGATACGCAGTATTTT
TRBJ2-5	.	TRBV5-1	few	CASSLKTPDQETQYF	TGCGCCAGCAGCTTGAAGACACCGGATCAAGAGACCCAGTACTTC
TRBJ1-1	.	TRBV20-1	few	CSAGPDRIFAEAFF	TGCAGTGCGGGACCCGACAGGATTTTCGCTGAAGCTTTCTTT
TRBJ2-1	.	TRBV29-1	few	CSVRSLNEQFF	TGCAGCGTGCGTAGTCTCAATGAGCAGTTCTTC
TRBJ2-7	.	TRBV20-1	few	CSARDQLYEQYF	TGCAGTGCTAGAGATCAGTTGTACGAGCAGTACTTC
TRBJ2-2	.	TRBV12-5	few	CASGLAPDYTGELFF	TGTGCTAGTGGTTTGGCTCCAGATTACACCGGGGAGCTGTTTTTT
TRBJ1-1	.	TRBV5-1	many	CASSSVGEAFF	TGCGCCAGCAGCTCGGTCGGTGAAGCTTTCTTT
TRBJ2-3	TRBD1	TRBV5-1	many	CASTPRDRSTDTQYF	TGCGCCAGCACCCCCCGGGACAGAAGCACAGATACGCAGTATTTT
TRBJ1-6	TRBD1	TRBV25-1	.	CASSVGGKSINF	TGTGCCAGCAGTGTAGGGGGCAAGTCGATTAACTTT
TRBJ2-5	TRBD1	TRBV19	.	CASSIGRRDSPQETQYF	TGTGCCAGTAGTATAGGCCGCCGGGACAGTCCTCAAGAGACCCAGTACTTC
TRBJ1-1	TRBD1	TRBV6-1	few	CASSPGTGVPLDTEAFF	TGTGCCAGCAGTCCCGGGACAGGGGTCCCCCTCGACACTGAAGCTTTCTTT
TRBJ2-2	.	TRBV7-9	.	CASSFPGGELFF	TGTGCCAGCAGCTTCCCCGGCGGGGAGCTGTTTTTT
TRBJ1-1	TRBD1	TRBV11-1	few	CASSLGIGPGTGSNTEAFF	TGTGCCAGCAGCTTAGGCATCGGTCCCGGGACAGGGTCGAACACTGAAGCTTTCTTT
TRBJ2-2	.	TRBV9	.	CASSVDVGGELFF	TGTGCCAGCAGCGTAGACGTTGGCGGGGAGCTGTTTTTT
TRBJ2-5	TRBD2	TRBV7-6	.	CASSLAVRLAGGETQYF	TGTGCCAGCAGCTTAGCGGTCCGGCTAGCGGGGGGAGAGACCCAGTACTTC
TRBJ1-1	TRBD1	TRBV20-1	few	CSARGDRGSF	TGCAGTGCTAGAGGCGACAGGGGTTCTTTT